The clone carrying this TCR beta chain occurred a few times. Its matching antigen is unknown. Profiled with immunoSEQ multiplex PCR; TCRdb holds only in-frame clones, not every one. The data contain about half a million clones, roughly nine tenths of them seen just once; the ten biggest clones take up 1.5% to 2%. The treatment was: approximately 18 received Ad26.COV2.S at low or high dose, single or two shots; about 5 received placebo; per-sample allocation not given. Sampling was done on day 63 after the first vaccine or placebo injection. Donation was by an adult aged 18-55 years who was in Boston. This record belongs to a study of Ad26.COV2.S vaccination and SARS-CoV-2 variants. The wider study: The donor participated in the COV1001 trial, in its Ad26.COV2.S arm. Intramuscular Ad26.COV2.S at 5x10^10 or 1x10^11 viral particles. General study results and limits: Placebo recipients and vaccine recipients were similar in non-spike TCR breadth.

V gave up 3 bases and J gave up 6 bases, with 16 bases separating them. CDR3 length equals 15 residues. Germline V gene sequence: CDR1 SGHKS, CDR2 YYEKEE (reference sequence). This TCR came from a person aged 18 to 59 who received the Ad26.COV2.S COVID-19 vaccine or a placebo. Material: peripheral blood, obtained in a trial of Ad26.COV2.S vaccine versus placebo. The chain is built from TRBV5-5 and TRBJ1-5; D is uncertain. This CDR3 is CASSSGLGYSQPQHF. For the CDR3, the DNA is TGTGCCAGCAGCTCAGGTTTGGGATACTCTCAGCCCCAGCATTTT.